Following are 20 T cell receptor beta chains from one sample sequenced in a study of T cells after yellow fever vaccination. TCRdb reprocessed the 5' RACE reads with MiXCR, giving one entry per CDR3 protein. The sample holds 250,000 to 300,000 distinct CDR3 sequences, around 5.3% seen once. The sample consisted of CD4+ T cells sorted from PBMCs, taken on the day of the yellow fever booster vaccination. Receptors originate from a man aged 18 to 35 who received the YFV17D yellow fever vaccine.

The chain combines TRBV3-2 with TRBJ2-7. TRBV3-2 is designated a pseudogene. The length of the CDR3 is 16 residues. The CDR3 coding sequence is TGTGCCAGCAGCCAAGATTGTGCGAATGGGCCCTACGAGCAGTACGTC. It codes for CASSQDCANGPYEQYV.

This clonotype turned up a few times. This rearrangement joins TRBV4-3 to TRBJ2-3, with 8 positions matching TRBD2. V lost 3 bases to trimming and J lost 1 base; unmatched junction nucleotides: 9. The CDR3 length is 17 residues. Germline lookup yields CDR1 LGHNA and CDR2 YSLEER. In DNA, the CDR3 is TGCGCCAGCAGCCAGATGCAGATAGCGGGACGCACAGATACGCAGTATTTT. It yields the protein CASSQMQIAGRTDTQYF.

The table lists this clonotype with many counts. The rearrangement links TRBV20-1 to TRBJ2-2; 8 bases map to TRBD1. The ends lost 4 bases at V and 1 base at J; junction bases unmatched: 11. Germline V gene data show CDR1 as DFQATT and CDR2 as SNEGSKA (reference sequence). The CDR3 totals 17 residues. The CDR3 sequence: CSATGPRGQGNTGELFF. DNA of the CDR3: TGCAGTGCTACAGGCCCCAGGGGGCAAGGGAACACCGGGGAGCTGTTTTTT.

This clonotype has only a few counts. The V gene is TRBV19, the J gene TRBJ2-4; a weak D match, TRBD1 (5 bases). Germline lookup yields CDR1 LNHDA and CDR2 SQIVND (reference sequence). The CDR3 is 13 amino acids. The V gene lost 8 bases and the J gene lost 0 bases, with 8 bases spanning the gap. The CDR3 loop reads CASVGLAKNIQYF. CDR3 in DNA: TGTGCCAGTGTGGGGCTAGCCAAAAACATTCAGTACTTC.

This clonotype was seen a handful of times. The rearrangement uses TRBV7-2 and TRBJ1-2; D remains unclear. This CDR3 contains 13 residues. Germline CDR1 and CDR2: SGHTA and FQGNSA. V lost 4 bases, J lost 5 bases, and 11 bases lay in between. CDR3 amino acids: CASSSGSRYGYTF. The DNA for the CDR3 is TGTGCCAGCAGCTCGGGGAGCAGATATGGCTACACCTTC.

The chain employs TRBV12-3 or TRBV12-4 and TRBJ1-2, with D possibly TRBD1 on 5 matching bases. The V gene lost 5 bases and the J gene lost 8 bases, with 12 bases spanning the gap. The CDR3 extends over 12 amino acids. CDR3 DNA: TGTGCCAGCAGTCACTCTCGGGACGGCTACACCTTC. Protein sequence: CASSHSRDGYTF.

The chain combines TRBV12-3 or TRBV12-4 with TRBJ1-6, with D perhaps TRBD1 (5 bases). The ends were cut back, 8 bases at V and 9 bases at J, with 20 bases in the middle. The CDR3 spans 15 residues. CDR3: CASRLSRAMRSPLHF. The CDR3 region has the DNA TGTGCCAGCCGACTTTCCAGGGCCATGCGTTCACCCCTCCACTTT.

The V and J genes are TRBV30 and TRBJ2-7, with D hard to call. CDR3 length: 12 residues. Trimming took 0 bases from V and 4 from J, leaving 7 bases between them. Looked up from germline, CDR1 is GTSNPN and CDR2 is SVGIG (reference sequence). The CDR3 here is CAWSVNAYEQYF. CDR3 bases: TGTGCCTGGAGTGTAAACGCTTACGAGCAGTACTTC. Full variable domain (remainder filled in from reference TRBV30 and TRBJ2-7): SQTIHQWPATLVQPVGSPLSLECTVEGTSNPNLYWYRQAAGRGLQLLFYSVGIGQISSEVPQNLSASRPQDRQFILSSKKLLLSDSGFYLCAWSVNAYEQYFGPGTRLTVT.

This clonotype has a count of ten or more. The chain carries TRBV5-1 and TRBJ2-5; TRBD1 agrees at 7 bases. CDR3 length equals 15 residues. The germline CDR1 and CDR2 sequences are SGHRS and YFSETQ. Germline trimming cut 4 bases from V and 1 base from J; bases unmatched to any gene: 7. The CDR3 DNA is TGCGCCAGCAGCCGAAATAGACAGGGCCAAGAGACCCAGTACTTC. It encodes CASSRNRQGQETQYF.

The chain uses TRBV12-3 or TRBV12-4 and TRBJ2-5; the D is unclear. V was trimmed by 3 bases and J by 7 bases, leaving 9 bases between them. This CDR3 spans 12 amino acids. CDR3 sequence: CASSFHPTTQYF. The DNA of the CDR3 is TGTGCCAGCAGTTTTCACCCGACGACCCAGTACTTC.

The rearrangement uses TRBV12-3 or TRBV12-4 and TRBJ2-7, with D hard to call. The V and J ends lost 6 bases and 0 bases respectively, with 15 bases between them. The CDR3 is 15 residues long. CDR3 bases: TGTGCCAGCAGCCGGACCGGCAGCGTCTCCTACGAGCAGTACTTC. This translates into CASSRTGSVSYEQYF.

The table lists this clonotype with many counts. The genes are TRBV7-2 and TRBJ1-1; the D is unclear. The CDR3 contains 14 residues. The V end was cut by 2 bases, the J end by 3 bases, with 10 bases between. Germline CDR1 and CDR2: SGHTA and FQGNSA. CDR3 residues: CASSLYGADTEAFF. The CDR3 bases are TGTGCCAGCAGCTTATACGGCGCCGACACTGAAGCTTTCTTT.

The table lists this clonotype with a few counts. The chain uses TRBV27 and TRBJ2-2; tentative D call: TRBD2 (5 bases). This CDR3 region has 15 residues. Germline V gene lookup returns CDR1 MNHEY and CDR2 SMNVEV (reference sequence). Trimming pared 7 bases from V and 4 bases from J, leaving 16 bases between. In nucleotides, the CDR3 is TGTGCCAGCAAGGTAGCGCAGGCCTTCACCGGGGAGCTGTTTTTT. It encodes CASKVAQAFTGELFF.

This clonotype has at least ten counts. This chain connects TRBV7-2 to TRBJ1-2; D is unresolved. Germline V CDR1 and CDR2: SGHTA, FQGNSA. The V end was cut by 2 bases, the J end by 6 bases, with 10 bases between. The CDR3 runs 13 residues. In nucleotides, the CDR3 is TGTGCCAGCAGCTTATGGGGAGGTCATGGCTACACCTTC. Its protein product is CASSLWGGHGYTF.

This clonotype was counted many times. V gene TRBV7-2 combines with J gene TRBJ2-7; D not certain. Germline loops: CDR1 SGHTA, CDR2 FQGNSA. Trimming removed 0 bases from V and 3 bases from J, with 6 bases in between. This CDR3 contains 13 residues. The DNA of the CDR3 is TGTGCCAGCAGCTTAGCCGACGGCTACGAGCAGTACTTC. Its translation is CASSLADGYEQYF.

As regards this clonotype: A junction end diverges from the germline sequence, so it may reflect a read error. The chain combines TRBV2 with TRBJ2-2; 11 nucleotides match TRBD2. Germline CDR1 is SNHLY and CDR2 is FYNNEI. The CDR3 loop spans 12 amino acids. The CDR3 loop reads CACRLAGGELFF. The CDR3 nucleotides read TGTGCCTGCAGACTAGCGGGGGGGGAGCTGTTTTTT. Using reference TRBV2 and TRBJ2-2 for the parts outside the CDR3, the full variable domain is EPEVTQTPSHQVTQMGQEVILRCVPISNHLYFYWYRQILGQKVEFLVSFYNNEISEKSEIFDDQFSVERPDGSNFTLKIRSTKLEDSAMYFCACRLAGGELFFGEGSRLTVL.

This clonotype was seen a few times. The chain has TRBV9 and TRBJ2-3; TRBD2 agrees at 8 bases. Trimming cost V 3 bases and J 6 bases; bases outside gene matches: 6. Germline values: CDR1 SGDLS, CDR2 YYNGEE. The CDR3 is 14 amino acids. The CDR3 DNA is TGTGCCAGCAGCGAGGGGACTAGGGCGGATACGCAGTATTTT. This codes for CASSEGTRADTQYF.

This clonotype was seen a handful of times. The V gene is TRBV10-3, the J gene TRBJ2-3, with D maybe TRBD1 (6 bases). Deletions cut 6 bases from V and 4 bases from J, with 14 bases between. Germline-derived CDR1 and CDR2 are ENHRY and SYGVKD. The CDR3 runs 14 residues. This chain's CDR3 is CAISPDRISDTQYF. In nucleotides, the CDR3 is TGTGCCATCAGCCCTGACAGGATCTCAGATACGCAGTATTTT.

This chain links TRBV4-3 with TRBJ2-3; either TRBD1 or TRBD2 may supply D (5 bases each). This CDR3 comprises 16 residues. Trimming cost V 3 bases and J 3 bases, with 16 bases left between them. In germline, CDR1 is LGHNA, CDR2 YSLEER. The CDR3 loop reads CASSHPGTTGTDTQYF. The CDR3 nucleotides are TGCGCCAGCAGCCACCCCGGGACCACTGGGACAGATACGCAGTATTTT.

This clonotype was observed a few times. The V gene is TRBV6-4, the J gene TRBJ2-2; D is possibly TRBD1 or TRBD2 (5 bases each). The ends were cut back, 3 bases at V and 3 bases at J, with 11 bases in the middle. The CDR3 length is 15 residues. Germline CDR1 reads MRHNA; CDR2 reads SNTAGT. CDR3 sequence reads: CASSERDPYTGELFF. DNA of the CDR3: TGTGCCAGCAGTGAACGGGACCCTTACACCGGGGAGCTGTTTTTT.